This TCR beta chain was documented in a study of Ad26.COV2.S vaccination and SARS-CoV-2 variants. Whole-study context: Donor had been placed in the Ad26.COV2.S arm of the COV1001 trial.

Looked up from germline, CDR1 is MNHEY and CDR2 is SVGAGI. The CDR3 spans 15 residues. With 4 bases clipped from V and 4 bases from J, the junction kept 8 bases outside the gene matches. Concerning this clone: As yet, its antigen is unknown.

Profiling relied on immunoSEQ multiplex PCR, and the TCRdb table lists in-frame clones only, not all of them. The table records about 410,000 clones, about 89% of them present only once. Regarding treatment: over 15 received Ad26.COV2.S at low or high dose, single or two shots; five or six received placebo; per-sample allocation not given. Sampling was done on day 63 after the first vaccine or placebo injection. The shot given was an Ad26 vector that makes Wuhan-strain SARS-CoV-2 spike. Broader study findings: Substantial breadth was reportedly displayed by spike-specific CD8+ and CD4+ T cell responses after vaccination.

The sequence came from a person aged 18-65 years who received the Ad26.COV2.S COVID-19 vaccine or a placebo. This rearrangement joins TRBV6-5 to TRBJ2-7; 9 bases are shared with TRBD2. Specimen: peripheral blood, collected in a trial of Ad26.COV2.S vaccine versus placebo. The CDR3, as DNA: TGTGCCAGCAGTTGGACTAGCGTTACTCCTTACGAGCAGTACTTC. It specifies CASSWTSVTPYEQYF.